This T cell receptor beta chain was found in a study of T cells in Graves' hyperthyroidism and ophthalmopathy. It was RNA transcripts that yielded the amplified TCR beta CDR3 regions. Initially, a first-round RT-PCR of the TCR CDR3 employed the HTBI primer set. TCRdb reprocessed the multiplex PCR reads via MiXCR and lists one record per CDR3 protein. The table lists 500,000 to 650,000 distinct CDR3 sequences, 15% to 20% of them singletons. Trimming pared 8 bases from V and 8 bases from J, leaving 18 bases between. This CDR3 spans 14 amino acids. The germline V gene encodes CDR1 MDHEN and CDR2 SYDVKM. Study-level findings and limits: Onset of ophthalmopathy came a median about 6.5 months after the model predicted it.

This clonotype was counted between two and nine times. Its antigen is as yet unknown. The chain recombines TRBV28 with TRBJ1-4, with unresolved D. This TCR derives from a woman aged 18-35 years with Graves' ophthalmopathy. Sequencing was performed on blood. The CDR3 sequence: CASGLKGKGEKLFF. The CDR3 DNA is TGTGCCAGCGGCCTAAAAGGTAAAGGGGAAAAACTGTTTTTT.